The 27 T cell receptor beta chains given below trace back to one sample, sequenced in a study of T cells in Graves' hyperthyroidism and ophthalmopathy. Amplification yielded TCR beta CDR3 regions, with RNA transcripts as the source. Researchers ran a first-round RT-PCR on the TCR CDR3 using the HTBI primer set. TCRdb reprocessed the multiplex PCR reads with MiXCR, giving one entry per CDR3 protein. The data hold about 35,000 distinct CDR3 sequences, with about 50% observed a single time. The sequenced material came from blood. These receptors were obtained from a woman between 45 and 60 years old with Graves' hyperthyroidism that later progressed to Graves' ophthalmopathy.

The chain is built from TRBV14 and TRBJ1-5, with a weak D call TRBD1 (6 bases). Germline CDR1 is SGHDN and CDR2 is FVKESK. The V end lost 3 bases, the J end lost 4 bases, and 10 bases lay between the germline ends. The CDR3 totals 14 residues. The CDR3 reads CASSHATGNQPQHF. As DNA, the CDR3 is TGTGCCAGCAGCCACGCAACAGGGAATCAGCCCCAGCATTTT. Full variable domain (remainder filled in from reference TRBV14 and TRBJ1-5): EAGVTQFPSHSVIEKGQTVTLRCDPISGHDNLYWYRRVMGKEIKFLLHFVKESKQDESGMPNNRFLAERTGGTYSTLKVQPAELEDSGVYFCASSHATGNQPQHFGDGTRLSIL.

This clonotype qualifies as medium-sized. This chain links TRBV24-1 with TRBJ2-7, with D possibly TRBD2 on 6 matching bases. V was shortened by 4 bases and J by 4 bases, with 10 bases between the two germline ends. Germline V lookup: CDR1 KGHDR, CDR2 SFDVKD. CDR3 length: 13 amino acids. Here the CDR3 DNA reads TGTGCCACCAGTGAGCTTGGGGGGTACGAGCAGTACTTC. It specifies CATSELGGYEQYF.

The V gene is TRBV20-1, the J gene TRBJ2-6; D not certain. The CDR3 is 13 residues long. V was clipped by 6 bases and J by 2 bases, with 8 bases between them. The germline V gene encodes CDR1 DFQATT and CDR2 SNEGSKA (reference sequence). CDR3 sequence (DNA): TGCAGTGCCCACAGAGCTGGGGCCAACGTCCTGACTTTC. This translates into CSAHRAGANVLTF.

This clonotype was recorded at least ten times. The gene calls are TRBV7-9 and TRBJ2-1, with 9 bases identical to TRBD2. Germline V gene sequence: CDR1 SEHNR, CDR2 FQNEAQ (reference sequence). With V trimmed by 5 bases and J by 1 base, 21 bases remained unmatched. The CDR3 loop spans 21 amino acids. This CDR3 is CASSPYPQGMASGVSYNEQFF. The DNA for the CDR3 is TGTGCCAGCAGCCCGTACCCCCAGGGGATGGCTAGCGGGGTTTCCTACAATGAGCAGTTCTTC.

The CDR3 sequence: CSARDLTPGDRSEHF. The DNA for the CDR3 is TGCAGTGCTAGAGATCTAACTCCAGGGGATCGTAGCGAGCATTTT. The chain is built from TRBV20-1 and TRBJ1-5, with D possibly TRBD1 on 6 matching bases. Deletions cut 0 bases from V and 14 bases from J, with 23 bases between. Germline loops: CDR1 DFQATT, CDR2 SNEGSKA (reference sequence). The CDR3 extends over 15 amino acids.

This clonotype was observed many times. The V and J genes are TRBV4-1 and TRBJ1-3, with a tentative D call TRBD1 (6 bases). The ends were cut back, 5 bases at V and 0 bases at J, with 11 bases in the middle. This CDR3 region has 15 residues. The germline V gene has CDR1 MGHRA and CDR2 YSYEKL. This CDR3 is CASSWMDSSGNTIYF. CDR3 DNA: TGCGCCAGCAGCTGGATGGACAGCTCTGGAAACACCATATATTTT.

This clonotype was seen repeatedly, ten times or more. The genes are TRBV5-1 and TRBJ2-3; D not certain. CDR3 length equals 15 residues. Per the germline V gene, CDR1 is SGHRS and CDR2 is YFSETQ. Trimming left V 0 bases short and J 5 bases short, with 13 bases between. CDR3 DNA sequence: TGCGCCAGCAGCTTGGCCCTGGAATCCGGAGATACGCAGTATTTT. As protein: CASSLALESGDTQYF.

J is TRBJ2-1 and V is TRBV5-1, with 7 bases aligning to TRBD1. Trimming took 0 bases from V and 9 from J; bases not matched to a gene: 12. The CDR3 is made up of 16 amino acids. Germline V CDR1 and CDR2: SGHRS, YFSETQ. The DNA of the CDR3 is TGCGCCAGCAGCTTGGAAGATAACAGGGGTGTGGGTGAGCAGTTCTTC. Its protein product is CASSLEDNRGVGEQFF.

This clonotype was seen repeatedly, ten times or more. The CDR3 loop is CASSEQRTTKGNSYEQYF. The CDR3 DNA follows: TGTGCCAGCAGTGAACAGCGAACGACCAAAGGTAACTCCTACGAGCAGTACTTC. V is TRBV6-1 and J is TRBJ2-7; no clear D gene. The CDR3 runs to 18 residues. The germline V gene encodes CDR1 MNHNS and CDR2 SASEGT. V lost 2 bases and J lost 0, with 20 bases in between.

This clonotype is medium-sized (0.01 to 0.1%). CDR3 amino acids: CSVKLAGGYYEQYF. CDR3 nucleotide sequence: TGCAGCGTAAAACTAGCGGGAGGATACTACGAGCAGTACTTC. The gene calls are TRBV29-1 and TRBJ2-7; 12 bases line up with TRBD2. CDR1 and CDR2 from the germline V gene are SQVTM and ANQGSEA. This CDR3 spans 14 amino acids. V was clipped by 6 bases and J by 3 bases; unmatched bases: 6.

To note about this clonotype: In this CDR3 the conserved last residue, phenylalanine or tryptophan, is missing, so a read error is likely. No DNA is shown, since the ends of the CDR3 on it are uncertain; the CDR3 is the one TCRdb lists. The V call is TRBV6-5, the J call TRBJ2-5. The CDR3 is 12 residues long, counting both termini. CDR1 is MNHEY and CDR2 is SVGAGI in the germline V gene. This CDR3 reads CATRLYGYTFGS.

This chain links TRBV19 with TRBJ2-1; 12 nucleotides match TRBD2. The CDR3 consists of 15 residues. Germline CDR1 reads LNHDA; CDR2 reads SQIVND (reference sequence). Unmatched junction bases numbered 4, after V lost 3 bases and J lost 7 bases. CDR3 DNA sequence: TGTGCCAGTAGTATTGGACTAGCGGGAATGAATGAGCAGTTCTTC. Its protein is CASSIGLAGMNEQFF.

V is TRBV6-5 and J is TRBJ2-5, with D possibly being TRBD1 or TRBD2 (5 bases each). CDR1 is MNHEY, CDR2 SVGAGI, per germline. Trimming removed 0 bases at V and 7 bases at J, with 15 bases between. The CDR3 sequence is 15 residues long. CDR3 region: CASSYSRGSEVTQYF. DNA of the CDR3: TGTGCCAGCAGTTACTCGAGGGGCAGTGAGGTGACCCAGTACTTC.

This clonotype was counted a single time. This chain links TRBV11-2 with TRBJ2-1; 7 bases agree with TRBD1. The germline gives CDR1 SGHAT, CDR2 FQNNGV. V lost 3 bases, J lost 2 bases, and 4 bases stayed unmatched. The CDR3 runs to 15 residues. The CDR3 DNA sequence: TGTGCCAGCAGCTTCCGGGACAGCCCCTACAATGAGCAGTTCTTC. It yields the protein CASSFRDSPYNEQFF.

V and J are TRBV20-1 and TRBJ2-1; 8 bases line up with TRBD2. J lost 0 bases, V lost 2 bases, and 9 bases had no gene match. Germline V CDR1 and CDR2: DFQATT, SNEGSKA (reference sequence). This CDR3 contains 17 residues. Written as DNA, the CDR3 is TGCAGTGCTAGAACGGGAGGGCCCGATAGCTCCTACAATGAGCAGTTCTTC. It is translated as CSARTGGPDSSYNEQFF.

There are many counts of this clonotype. The chain is built from TRBV7-9 and TRBJ1-5; 10 bases are shared with TRBD1. CDR1 and CDR2 (germline): SEHNR, FQNEAQ (reference sequence). The CDR3 totals 14 residues. With V trimmed by 5 bases and J by 8 bases, 6 bases remained unmatched. For the CDR3, the DNA is TGTGCCAGCAGCACCGGACAGGGGGGAGAGCCCCAGCATTTT. Protein: CASSTGQGGEPQHF.

The chain is built from TRBV7-6 and TRBJ2-2; D unresolved. The CDR3 sequence is 12 residues long. Germline values: CDR1 SGHVS, CDR2 FNYEAQ. V gave up 2 bases and J gave up 8 bases, with 6 bases separating them. This chain's CDR3 is CASSLIGGELFF. In nucleotides, the CDR3 is TGTGCCAGCAGCTTAATCGGGGGGGAGCTGTTTTTT.

On this clonotype itself: A read error may account for a junction end that differs from germline. J is TRBJ1-2 and V is TRBV5-1; no reliable D call. CDR1 and CDR2 (germline): SGHRS, YFSETQ. The CDR3 is 14 amino acids. CDR3 in DNA: TGCGCCAGCAACTTGGAAGGCAGGTGGTATGGCTACACCTTC. This sequence encodes CASNLEGRWYGYTF.

The gene calls are TRBV12-3 or TRBV12-4 and TRBJ2-7; D is ambiguous. With 1 base removed from V and 7 bases from J, the gap between germline ends came to 20 bases. The CDR3 extends over 16 amino acids. The CDR3: CASSLVFSQNTGEQYF. The CDR3 nucleotides read TGTGCCAGCAGTTTAGTGTTCAGCCAAAACACCGGGGAGCAGTACTTC.

This clonotype was detected ten times or more. The chain has TRBV18 and TRBJ2-3, with TRBD2 as a possible D gene (5 bases). The length of the CDR3 is 14 residues. V was clipped by 6 bases and J by 8 bases, with 18 bases between them. Per the germline V gene, CDR1 is KGHSH and CDR2 is LQKENI. CDR3 loop: CASSTNLDSVTQYF. DNA for the CDR3: TGTGCCAGCTCCACCAATCTGGATAGCGTTACGCAGTATTTT.

This clonotype was counted at least ten times. The genes are TRBV20-1 and TRBJ1-1; D is unresolved. CDR1 is DFQATT, CDR2 SNEGSKA, per germline (reference sequence). CDR3 length: 12 amino acids. Trimming left V 3 bases short and J 8 bases short, with 13 bases between. Here the CDR3 reads CSASRREPEAFF. Here the CDR3 DNA reads TGCAGTGCTAGTCGACGGGAGCCCGAAGCTTTCTTT.

This clonotype appeared a few times. This chain links TRBV18 with TRBJ1-3; D unresolved. This CDR3 is built from 13 residues. The V gene lost 3 bases and the J gene lost 8 bases, with 11 bases spanning the gap. CDR1 and CDR2 from the germline V gene are KGHSH and LQKENI. CDR3: CASSPGHVDTIYF. The CDR3 DNA follows: TGTGCCAGCTCACCCGGGCACGTTGACACCATATATTTT.

This chain joins TRBV7-3 and TRBJ1-5; the D gene is possibly TRBD1 (5 bases). The V gene's germline CDR1 is SGHTA and CDR2 FQGTGA. V lost 4 bases, J lost 2 bases, and 15 bases lay in between. This CDR3 contains 16 residues. CDR3 nucleotides: TGTGCCAGCAGCTCAATCCCGGGGGACGGCAATCAGCCCCAGCATTTT. It codes for CASSSIPGDGNQPQHF.

Many counts were recorded for this clonotype. The V gene is TRBV9, the J gene TRBJ2-1; 10 nucleotides align to TRBD2. The germline V gene encodes CDR1 SGDLS and CDR2 YYNGEE. The trim removed 3 bases at V and 8 bases at J, leaving 11 bases unmatched. The CDR3 totals 16 residues. As DNA, the CDR3 is TGTGCCAGCAGCGGATTTCTAGCGGGAGAAGTCTATGAGCAGTTCTTC. The encoded protein is CASSGFLAGEVYEQFF.

The V and J genes are TRBV6-1 and TRBJ2-7, with 12 bases fitting TRBD2. V shed 4 bases and J 7 bases; nucleotides not matched to a gene: 5. This CDR3 has 14 amino acids. Germline V gives CDR1 MNHNS, CDR2 SASEGT. CDR3 bases: TGTGCCAGCAGTGGGGGACTAGCGGGCAGGGAGCAGTACTTC. Encoded protein: CASSGGLAGREQYF.

CDR3 nucleotides: TGCAGTGCTGGACCACCCACCCCGGGGACCTCCTACGAGCAGTACTTC. Amino acids: CSAGPPTPGTSYEQYF. The V call is TRBV20-1, the J call TRBJ2-7; D tentatively fits TRBD1 or TRBD2 (5 bases each). V was cut by 5 bases and J by 0 bases, with 20 bases left in between. The V gene's germline CDR1 is DFQATT and CDR2 SNEGSKA (reference sequence). The CDR3 runs to 16 residues.

V usage is TRBV7-3 and J usage is TRBJ2-2; D may be TRBD1 or TRBD2 (5 bases each). Germline CDR1 is SGHTA and CDR2 is FQGTGA. The CDR3 is 15 residues long. Trimming removed 4 bases at V and 1 base at J, with 10 bases between. CDR3 nucleotide sequence: TGTGCCAGCAGCTCCACGGGACGGAACACCGGGGAGCTGTTTTTT. This codes for CASSSTGRNTGELFF.